What follows is one T cell receptor beta chain and its context. This sample was included in a study of T cell responses to AZD1222 COVID-19 vaccine. Study summary: Combined were second doses at about 4 or about 12 weeks.

The protocol was immunoSEQ multiplex PCR, while the TCRdb copy is restricted to in-frame clones and leaves out a portion. The sample holds approximately 150,000 clones, roughly 87% seen once. Germline V gives CDR1 SGHRS, CDR2 YFSETQ. The CDR3 sequence is 16 residues long. V was shortened by 4 bases and J by 4 bases, with 20 bases between the two germline ends. This chain links TRBV5-1 with TRBJ1-2, with D uncertain. The receptor's source is an adult in good health. Here the sequenced sample was peripheral blood, taken on day 0 of AZD1222 vaccination. As DNA, the CDR3 is TGCGCCAGCAGCCCGGGCGGCAGGACCATGATCTATGGCTACACCTTC. Translating it yields CASSPGGRTMIYGYTF. Looking up the rest from reference TRBV5-1 and TRBJ1-2 gives the full variable domain: KAGVTQTPRYLIKTRGQQVTLSCSPISGHRSVSWYQQTPGQGLQFLFEYFSETQRNKGNFPGRFSGRQFSNSRSEMNVSTLELGDSALYLCASSPGGRTMIYGYTFGSGTRLTVV.